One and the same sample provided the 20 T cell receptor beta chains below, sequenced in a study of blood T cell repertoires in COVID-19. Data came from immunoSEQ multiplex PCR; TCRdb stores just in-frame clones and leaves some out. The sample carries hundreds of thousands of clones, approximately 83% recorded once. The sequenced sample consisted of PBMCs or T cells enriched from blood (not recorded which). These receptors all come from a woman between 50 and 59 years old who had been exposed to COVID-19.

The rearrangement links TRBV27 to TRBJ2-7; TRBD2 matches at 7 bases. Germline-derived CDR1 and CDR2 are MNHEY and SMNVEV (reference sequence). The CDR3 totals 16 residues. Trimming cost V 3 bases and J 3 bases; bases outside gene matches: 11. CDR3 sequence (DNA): TGTGCCAGCAGTTTCTCCGGCGGGGGTCCGATCTACGAGCAGTACTTC. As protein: CASSFSGGGPIYEQYF.

The CDR3 spells CASSQDAGSYGYTF. In DNA, the CDR3 is TGCGCCAGCAGCCAAGACGCGGGGAGTTATGGCTACACCTTC. This chain connects TRBV4-3 to TRBJ1-2; D gene ambiguous. The CDR3 runs 14 residues. Germline CDR1 reads LGHNA; CDR2 reads YSLEER. V gave up 0 bases and J gave up 5 bases, with 10 bases separating them.

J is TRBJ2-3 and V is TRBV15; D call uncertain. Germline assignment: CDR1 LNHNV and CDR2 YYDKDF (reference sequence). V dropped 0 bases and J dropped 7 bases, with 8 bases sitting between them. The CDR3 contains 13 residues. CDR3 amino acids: CATSRDPLYTQYF. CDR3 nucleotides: TGTGCCACCAGCAGAGATCCCCTTTATACGCAGTATTTT. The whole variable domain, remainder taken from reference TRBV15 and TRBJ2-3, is DAMVIQNPRYQVTQFGKPVTLSCSQTLNHNVMYWYQQKSSQAPKLLFHYYDKDFNNEADTPDNFQSRRPNTSFCFLDIRSPGLGDTAMYLCATSRDPLYTQYFGPGTRLTVL.

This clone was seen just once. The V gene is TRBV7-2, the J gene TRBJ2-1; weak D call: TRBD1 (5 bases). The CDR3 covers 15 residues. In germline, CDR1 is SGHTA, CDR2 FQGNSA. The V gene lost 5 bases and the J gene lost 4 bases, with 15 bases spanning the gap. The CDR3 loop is CASSVDKGAYNEQFF. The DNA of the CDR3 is TGTGCCAGCAGCGTAGACAAAGGGGCATACAATGAGCAGTTCTTC.

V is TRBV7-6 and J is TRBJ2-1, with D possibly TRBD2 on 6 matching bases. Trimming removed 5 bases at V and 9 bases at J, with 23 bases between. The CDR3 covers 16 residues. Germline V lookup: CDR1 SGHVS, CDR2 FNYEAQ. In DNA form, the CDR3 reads TGTGCCAGCAGCCCACTCGGGGCGGGACGCCTGGTTGAGCAGTTCTTC. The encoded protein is CASSPLGAGRLVEQFF.

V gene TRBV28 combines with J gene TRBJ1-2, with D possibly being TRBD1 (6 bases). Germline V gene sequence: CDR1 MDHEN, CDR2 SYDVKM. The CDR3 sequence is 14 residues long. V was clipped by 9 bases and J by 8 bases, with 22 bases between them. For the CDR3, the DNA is TGTGCCAGTCACCCGGGACAAAACGTCAGAGGCTACACCTTC. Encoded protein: CASHPGQNVRGYTF.

The CDR3 spells CASSLGASYSGNTIYF. The CDR3 DNA follows: TGTGCCAGCAGCTTGGGGGCTTCCTACTCTGGAAACACCATATATTTT. V and J are TRBV5-4 and TRBJ1-3; no firm D call. V lost 0 bases to trimming and J lost 0 bases, with 10 bases between them. The length of the CDR3 is 16 residues. Germline CDR1 and CDR2: SGHNT and YYREEE (reference sequence).

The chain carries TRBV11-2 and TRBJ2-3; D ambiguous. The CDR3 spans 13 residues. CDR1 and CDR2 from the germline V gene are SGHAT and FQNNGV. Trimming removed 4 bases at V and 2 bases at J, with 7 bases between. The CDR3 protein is CASSSQFTDTQYF. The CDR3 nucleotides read TGTGCCAGCAGCTCCCAATTCACAGATACGCAGTATTTT.

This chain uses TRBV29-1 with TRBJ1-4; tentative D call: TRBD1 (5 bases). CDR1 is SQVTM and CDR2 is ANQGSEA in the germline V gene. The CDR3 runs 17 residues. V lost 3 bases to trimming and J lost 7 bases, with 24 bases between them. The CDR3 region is CSVDSGREGEWSEKLFF. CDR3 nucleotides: TGCAGCGTTGATTCAGGGAGGGAAGGAGAATGGAGTGAAAAACTGTTTTTT.

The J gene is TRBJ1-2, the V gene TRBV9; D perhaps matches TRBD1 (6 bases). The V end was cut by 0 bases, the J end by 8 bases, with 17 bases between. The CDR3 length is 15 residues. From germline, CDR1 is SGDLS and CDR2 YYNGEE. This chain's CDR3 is CASSVAEGGAGGYTF. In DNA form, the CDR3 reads TGTGCCAGCAGCGTAGCTGAGGGGGGGGCTGGCGGCTACACCTTC.

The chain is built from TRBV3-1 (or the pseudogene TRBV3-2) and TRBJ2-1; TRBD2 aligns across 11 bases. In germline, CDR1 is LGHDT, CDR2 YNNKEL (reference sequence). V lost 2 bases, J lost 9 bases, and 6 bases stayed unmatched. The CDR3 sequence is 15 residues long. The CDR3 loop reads CASSQYSGGAAEQFF. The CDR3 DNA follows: TGTGCCAGCAGCCAATATAGCGGGGGGGCAGCTGAGCAGTTCTTC.

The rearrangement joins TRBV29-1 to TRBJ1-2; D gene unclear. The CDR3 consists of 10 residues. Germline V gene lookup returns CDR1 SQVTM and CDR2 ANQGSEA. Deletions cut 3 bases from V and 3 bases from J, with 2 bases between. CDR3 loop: CSVDDYGYTF. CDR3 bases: TGCAGCGTTGACGACTATGGCTACACCTTC. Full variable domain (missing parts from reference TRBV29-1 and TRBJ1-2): SAVISQKPSRDICQRGTSLTIQCQVDSQVTMMFWYRQQPGQSLTLIATANQGSEATYESGFVIDKFPISRPNLTFSTLTVSNMSPEDSSIYLCSVDDYGYTFGSGTRLTVV.

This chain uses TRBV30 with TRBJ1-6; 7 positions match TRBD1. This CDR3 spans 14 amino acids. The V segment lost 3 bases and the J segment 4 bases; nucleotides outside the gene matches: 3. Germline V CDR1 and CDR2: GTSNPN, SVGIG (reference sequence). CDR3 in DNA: TGTGCCTGGAGATCGGGACAGTATAATTCACCCCTCCACTTT. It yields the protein CAWRSGQYNSPLHF. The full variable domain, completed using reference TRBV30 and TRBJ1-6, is SQTIHQWPATLVQPVGSPLSLECTVEGTSNPNLYWYRQAAGRGLQLLFYSVGIGQISSEVPQNLSASRPQDRQFILSSKKLLLSDSGFYLCAWRSGQYNSPLHFGNGTRLTVT.

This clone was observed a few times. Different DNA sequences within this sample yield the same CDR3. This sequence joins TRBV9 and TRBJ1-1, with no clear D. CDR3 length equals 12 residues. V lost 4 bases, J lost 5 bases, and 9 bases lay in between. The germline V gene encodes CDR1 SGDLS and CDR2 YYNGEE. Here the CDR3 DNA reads TGTGCCAGCAGCTCCAGGTCTACTGAAGCTTTCTTT. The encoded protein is CASSSRSTEAFF.

The CDR3 bases are TGTGCCAGCAGTTTCCCTAGCGGGGAATACACAGATACGCAGTATTTT. Translated: CASSFPSGEYTDTQYF. The V call is TRBV6-2 or TRBV6-3, the J call TRBJ2-3, with 9 bases that match TRBD2. CDR3 length equals 16 residues. V lost 4 bases, J lost 2 bases, and 7 bases stayed unmatched. The germline V gene encodes CDR1 MNHEY and CDR2 SVGEGT.

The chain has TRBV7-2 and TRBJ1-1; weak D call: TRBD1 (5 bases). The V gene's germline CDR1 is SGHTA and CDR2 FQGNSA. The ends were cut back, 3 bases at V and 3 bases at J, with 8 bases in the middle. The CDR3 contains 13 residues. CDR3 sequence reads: CASSLQGYTEAFF. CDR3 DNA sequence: TGTGCCAGCAGCTTGCAGGGATACACTGAAGCTTTCTTT.

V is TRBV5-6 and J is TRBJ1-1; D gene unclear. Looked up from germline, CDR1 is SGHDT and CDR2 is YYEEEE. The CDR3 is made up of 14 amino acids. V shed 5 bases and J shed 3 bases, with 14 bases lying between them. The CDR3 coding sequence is TGTGCCAGCAGGAAGGAAGCGGGGTACACTGAAGCTTTCTTT. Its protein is CASRKEAGYTEAFF.

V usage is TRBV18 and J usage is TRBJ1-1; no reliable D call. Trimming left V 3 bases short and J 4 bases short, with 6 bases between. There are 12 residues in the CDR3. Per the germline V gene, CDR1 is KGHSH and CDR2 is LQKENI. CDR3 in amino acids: CASSPGSTEAFF. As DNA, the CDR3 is TGTGCCAGCTCACCGGGCAGCACTGAAGCTTTCTTT. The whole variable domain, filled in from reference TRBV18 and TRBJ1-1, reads NAGVMQNPRHLVRRRGQEARLRCSPMKGHSHVYWYRQLPEEGLKFMVYLQKENIIDESGMPKERFSAEFPKEGPSILRIQQVVRGDSAAYFCASSPGSTEAFFGQGTRLTVV.

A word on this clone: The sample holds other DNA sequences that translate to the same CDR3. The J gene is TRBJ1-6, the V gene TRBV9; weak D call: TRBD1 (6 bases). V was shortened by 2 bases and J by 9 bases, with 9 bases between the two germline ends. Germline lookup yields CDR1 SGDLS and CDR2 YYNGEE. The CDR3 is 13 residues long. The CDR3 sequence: CASSVRGSSPLHF. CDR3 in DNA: TGTGCCAGCAGCGTCAGGGGAAGTTCACCCCTCCACTTT.

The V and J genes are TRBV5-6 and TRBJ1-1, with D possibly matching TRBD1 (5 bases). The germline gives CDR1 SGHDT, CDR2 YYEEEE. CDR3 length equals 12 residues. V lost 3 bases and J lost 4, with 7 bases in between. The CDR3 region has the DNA TGTGCCAGCAGCTGGCAGGGCACTGAAGCTTTCTTT. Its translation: CASSWQGTEAFF.